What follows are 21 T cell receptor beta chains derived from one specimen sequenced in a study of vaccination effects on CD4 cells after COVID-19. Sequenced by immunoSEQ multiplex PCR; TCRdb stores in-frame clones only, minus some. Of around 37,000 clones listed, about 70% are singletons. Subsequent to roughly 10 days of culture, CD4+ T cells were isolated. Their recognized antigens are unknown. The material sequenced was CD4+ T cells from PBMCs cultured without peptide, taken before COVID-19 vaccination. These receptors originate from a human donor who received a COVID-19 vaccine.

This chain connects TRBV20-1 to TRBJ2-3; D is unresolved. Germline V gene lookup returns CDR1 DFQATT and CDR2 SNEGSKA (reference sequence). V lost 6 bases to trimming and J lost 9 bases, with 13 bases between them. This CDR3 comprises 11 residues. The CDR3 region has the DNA TGCAGTGCGGCCAGGTCGTACACGCAGTATTTT. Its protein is CSAARSYTQYF.

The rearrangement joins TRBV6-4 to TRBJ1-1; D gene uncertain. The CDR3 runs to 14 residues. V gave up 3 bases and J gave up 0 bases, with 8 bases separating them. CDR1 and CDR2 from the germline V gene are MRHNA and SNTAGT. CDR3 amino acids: CASSEGSMNTEAFF. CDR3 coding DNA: TGTGCCAGCAGTGAGGGGTCAATGAACACTGAAGCTTTCTTT.

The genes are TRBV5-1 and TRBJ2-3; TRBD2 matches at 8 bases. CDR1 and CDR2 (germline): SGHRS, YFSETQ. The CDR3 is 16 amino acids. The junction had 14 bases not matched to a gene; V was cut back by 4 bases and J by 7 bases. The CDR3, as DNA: TGCGCCAGCAGCCCCGGAGTCGGGGGGGCCGGAAATACGCAGTATTTT. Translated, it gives CASSPGVGGAGNTQYF.

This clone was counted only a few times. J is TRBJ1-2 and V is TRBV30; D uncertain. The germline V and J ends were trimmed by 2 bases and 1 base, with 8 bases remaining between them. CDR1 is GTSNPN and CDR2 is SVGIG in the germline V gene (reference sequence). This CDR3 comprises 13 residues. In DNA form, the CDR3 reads TGTGCCTGGAGTCCTGACTTTAACTATGGCTACACCTTC. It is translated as CAWSPDFNYGYTF.

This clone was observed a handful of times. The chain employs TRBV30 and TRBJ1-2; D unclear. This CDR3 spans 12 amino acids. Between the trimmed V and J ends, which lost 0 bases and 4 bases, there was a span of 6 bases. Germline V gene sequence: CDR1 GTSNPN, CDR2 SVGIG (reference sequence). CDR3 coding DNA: TGTGCCTGGAGTGTACTTTCCTATGGCTACACCTTC. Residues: CAWSVLSYGYTF.

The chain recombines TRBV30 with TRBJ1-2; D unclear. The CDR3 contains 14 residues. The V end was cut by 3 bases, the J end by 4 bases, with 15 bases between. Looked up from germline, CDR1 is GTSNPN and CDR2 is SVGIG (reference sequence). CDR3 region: CAWRSREVFYGYTF. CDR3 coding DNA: TGTGCCTGGAGATCTCGTGAAGTCTTCTATGGCTACACCTTC.

In DNA, the CDR3 is TGCGCCAGCAGCTTGGGGACTACTCGGGATACGCAGTATTTT. This codes for CASSLGTTRDTQYF. The chain joins TRBV5-1 to TRBJ2-3, with D perhaps TRBD2 (6 bases). The CDR3 extends over 14 amino acids. Germline V gene data show CDR1 as SGHRS and CDR2 as YFSETQ. Trimming took 0 bases from V and 6 from J, leaving 11 bases between them.

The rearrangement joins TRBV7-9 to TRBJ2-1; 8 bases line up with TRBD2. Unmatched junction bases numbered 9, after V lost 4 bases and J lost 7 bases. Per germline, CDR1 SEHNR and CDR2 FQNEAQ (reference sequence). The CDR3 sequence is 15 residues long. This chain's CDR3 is CASSSGGALGNEQFF. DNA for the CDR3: TGTGCCAGCAGCTCCGGGGGGGCCTTGGGAAATGAGCAGTTCTTC.

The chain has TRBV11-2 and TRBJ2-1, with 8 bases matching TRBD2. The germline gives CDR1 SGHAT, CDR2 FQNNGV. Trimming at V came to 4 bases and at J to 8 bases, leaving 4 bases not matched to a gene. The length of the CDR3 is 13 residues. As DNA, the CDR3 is TGTGCCAGCAGCTCCGGACTAGCCGATGAGCAGTTCTTC. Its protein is CASSSGLADEQFF.

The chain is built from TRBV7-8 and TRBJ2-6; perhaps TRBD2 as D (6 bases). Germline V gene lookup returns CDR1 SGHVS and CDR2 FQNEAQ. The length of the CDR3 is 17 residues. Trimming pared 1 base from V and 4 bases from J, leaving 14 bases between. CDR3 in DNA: TGTGCCAGCAGCTTAGGGAGGGGCAGGGTCGGGGCCAACGTCCTGACTTTC. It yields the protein CASSLGRGRVGANVLTF.

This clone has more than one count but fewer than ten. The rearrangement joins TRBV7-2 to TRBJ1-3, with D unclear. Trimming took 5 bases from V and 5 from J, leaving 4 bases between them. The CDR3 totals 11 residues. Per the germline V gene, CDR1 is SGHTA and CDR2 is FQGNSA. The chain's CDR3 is CASSLRNTIYF. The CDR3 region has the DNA TGTGCCAGCAGCCTCCGAAACACCATATATTTT. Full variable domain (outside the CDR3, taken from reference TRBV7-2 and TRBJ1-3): GAGVSQSPSNKVTEKGKDVELRCDPISGHTALYWYRQSLGQGLEFLIYFQGNSAPDKSGLPSDRFSAERTGGSVSTLTIQRTQQEDSAVYLCASSLRNTIYFGEGSWLTVV.

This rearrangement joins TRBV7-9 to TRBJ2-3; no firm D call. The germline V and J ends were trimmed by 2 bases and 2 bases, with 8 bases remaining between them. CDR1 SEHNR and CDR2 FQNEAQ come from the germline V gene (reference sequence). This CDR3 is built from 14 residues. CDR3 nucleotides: TGTGCCAGCAGCTTACTACAGTACACAGATACGCAGTATTTT. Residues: CASSLLQYTDTQYF.

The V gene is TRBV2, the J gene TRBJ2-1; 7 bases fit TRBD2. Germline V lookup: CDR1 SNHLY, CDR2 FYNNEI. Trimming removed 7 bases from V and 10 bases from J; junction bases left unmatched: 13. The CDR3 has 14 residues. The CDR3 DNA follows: TGTGCCAGCACAGTCGGAGCGGGACGGGGAGAGCAGTTCTTC. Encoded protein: CASTVGAGRGEQFF.

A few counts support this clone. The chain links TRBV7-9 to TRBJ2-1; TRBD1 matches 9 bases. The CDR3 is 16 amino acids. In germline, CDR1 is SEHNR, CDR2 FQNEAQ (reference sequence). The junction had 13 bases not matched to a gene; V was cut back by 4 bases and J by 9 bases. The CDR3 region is CASSSWGDRDSREQFF. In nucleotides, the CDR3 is TGTGCCAGCAGCTCCTGGGGGGACAGGGATTCTCGTGAGCAGTTCTTC.

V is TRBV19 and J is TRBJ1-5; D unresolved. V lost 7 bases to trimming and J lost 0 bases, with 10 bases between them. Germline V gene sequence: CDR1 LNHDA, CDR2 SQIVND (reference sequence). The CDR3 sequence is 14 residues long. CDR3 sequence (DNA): TGTGCCAGTAATTCCGGAGATAGCAATCAGCCCCAGCATTTT. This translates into CASNSGDSNQPQHF.

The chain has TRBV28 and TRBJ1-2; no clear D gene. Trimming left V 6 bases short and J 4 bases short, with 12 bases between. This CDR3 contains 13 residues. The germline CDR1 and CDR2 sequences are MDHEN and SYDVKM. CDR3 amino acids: CASSGGPSYGYTF. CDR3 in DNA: TGTGCCAGCAGCGGTGGACCGAGCTATGGCTACACCTTC.

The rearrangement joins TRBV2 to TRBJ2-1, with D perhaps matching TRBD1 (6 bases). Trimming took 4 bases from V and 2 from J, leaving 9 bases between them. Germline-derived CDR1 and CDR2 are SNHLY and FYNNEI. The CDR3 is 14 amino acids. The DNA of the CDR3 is TGTGCCAGCAGTGGGGGGACAACCTACAATGAGCAGTTCTTC. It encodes CASSGGTTYNEQFF.

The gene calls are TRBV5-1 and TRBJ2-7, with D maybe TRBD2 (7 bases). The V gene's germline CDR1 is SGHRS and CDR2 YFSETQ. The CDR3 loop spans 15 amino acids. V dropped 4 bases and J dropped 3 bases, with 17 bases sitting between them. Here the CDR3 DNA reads TGCGCCAGCAGCGTGGGGGGGGCAGGATACTACGAGCAGTACTTC. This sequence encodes CASSVGGAGYYEQYF.

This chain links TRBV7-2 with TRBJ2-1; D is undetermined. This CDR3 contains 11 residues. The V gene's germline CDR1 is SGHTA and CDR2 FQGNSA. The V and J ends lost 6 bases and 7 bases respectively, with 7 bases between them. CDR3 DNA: TGTGCCAGCAGTTTGCTAAATGAGCAGTTCTTC. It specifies CASSLLNEQFF.

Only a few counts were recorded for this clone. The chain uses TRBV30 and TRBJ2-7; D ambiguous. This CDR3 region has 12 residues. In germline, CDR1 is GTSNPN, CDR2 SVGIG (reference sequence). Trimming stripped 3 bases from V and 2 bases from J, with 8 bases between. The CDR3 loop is CAWRRRAYEQYF. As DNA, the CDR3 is TGTGCCTGGAGAAGGAGAGCCTACGAGCAGTACTTC. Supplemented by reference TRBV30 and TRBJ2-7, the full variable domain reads SQTIHQWPATLVQPVGSPLSLECTVEGTSNPNLYWYRQAAGRGLQLLFYSVGIGQISSEVPQNLSASRPQDRQFILSSKKLLLSDSGFYLCAWRRRAYEQYFGPGTRLTVT.

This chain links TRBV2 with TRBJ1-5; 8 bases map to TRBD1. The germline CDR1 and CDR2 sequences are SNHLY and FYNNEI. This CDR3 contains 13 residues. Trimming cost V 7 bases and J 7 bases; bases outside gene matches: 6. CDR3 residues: CASKGTGAQPQHF. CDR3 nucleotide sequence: TGTGCCAGCAAGGGGACAGGCGCACAGCCCCAGCATTTT.